This T cell receptor beta chain was retrieved from a study of blood T cell repertoires in COVID-19. Study information: There were acute and convalescent COVID-19 samples, and they came from the United States, Italy and Spain.

Assay: immunoSEQ multiplex PCR; the TCRdb copy retains only in-frame clones and omits some. The sample holds under 60,000 clones, 70% to 90% seen once. The ends were cut back, 2 bases at V and 0 bases at J, with 16 bases in the middle. Germline CDR1 is SGHTA and CDR2 is FQGNSA. There are 17 residues in the CDR3. The clonotype comes from a human donor in a cohort sampled during active COVID-19. The chain links TRBV7-2 to TRBJ1-2; possibly TRBD1 for D (6 bases). The sample taken for sequencing was peripheral blood. The CDR3 DNA reads as TGTGCCAGCAGCTTACAGGGGTTATCGCTCGCTAACTATGGCTACACCTTC. As protein: CASSLQGLSLANYGYTF.